Following are 19 T cell receptor beta chains from one sample sequenced in a study of T cell responses to AZD1222 COVID-19 vaccine (dated by TCRdb to 2020 to 2023). Sample time point, as interpreted from the label and publication: baseline before first vaccination. This specimen's treatment or condition label, per the study, means: meningococcal conjugate vaccine given as trial control. Libraries were constructed by the immunoSEQ multiplex PCR assay. TCRdb holds this immuneACCESS table with in-frame rearrangements only. Some clones are missing; in checked studies, unresolved V genes explain under half, and the rest has no known cause. The sample records 95,000 to 120,000 clones, approximately 89% of which are singletons. The top ten constitute roughly 3% of the sample. The material sequenced was peripheral blood, taken on day 0 of MenACWY control vaccination. These receptors originate from an adult in good health.

The chain combines TRBV30 with TRBJ2-2, with TRBD1 as a possible D gene (5 bases). The V and J ends lost 4 bases and 6 bases respectively, with 12 bases between them. Germline-derived CDR1 and CDR2 are GTSNPN and SVGIG (reference sequence). This CDR3 is 13 amino acids long. CDR3 bases: TGTGCCTGGACCAACGAAGGGGCCGGGGAGCTGTTTTTT. Amino acids: CAWTNEGAGELFF.

In DNA, the CDR3 is TGTGCCAGTAGTACCGACGAGGGGATGGGGTATGAAAAACTGTTTTTT. It is translated as CASSTDEGMGYEKLFF. The rearrangement uses TRBV19 and TRBJ1-4; D might be TRBD1 (5 bases). The CDR3 runs to 16 residues. Germline V CDR1 and CDR2: LNHDA, SQIVND (reference sequence). The ends were cut back, 4 bases at V and 6 bases at J, with 18 bases in the middle.

The J gene is TRBJ1-1, the V gene TRBV12-5; possible D gene TRBD1, 5 bases. The CDR3 has 14 residues. Per germline, CDR1 LGHNT and CDR2 FRNRAP. The V gene lost 2 bases and the J gene lost 10 bases, with 17 bases spanning the gap. The CDR3 coding sequence is TGTGCTAGTGGTTTGACTCTTACCGGAACAGGAGCTTTCTTT. Protein: CASGLTLTGTGAFF.

A few counts support this clone. The chain has TRBV9 and TRBJ1-5; D possibly corresponds to TRBD1 (5 bases). The germline V gene encodes CDR1 SGDLS and CDR2 YYNGEE. Trimming took off 0 bases at V and 0 bases at J, with 7 bases between the two ends. This CDR3 region has 15 residues. The DNA for the CDR3 is TGTGCCAGCAGCGTAGTGGGGGATAGCAATCAGCCCCAGCATTTT. Protein: CASSVVGDSNQPQHF.

The chain recombines TRBV6-1 with TRBJ1-1, with unresolved D. With 2 bases removed from V and 10 bases from J, the gap between germline ends came to 11 bases. The germline gives CDR1 MNHNS, CDR2 SASEGT. This CDR3 comprises 12 residues. CDR3: CASSELREGAFF. CDR3 DNA: TGTGCCAGCAGTGAACTCCGGGAGGGAGCTTTCTTT.

The CDR3 nucleotides read TGTGCCAGCAGCTTGGTCCCCTTCTCCGCCGGGCGTCGTAATGAAAAACTGTTTTTT. This encodes CASSLVPFSAGRRNEKLFF. The chain uses TRBV5-4 and TRBJ1-4; D unresolved. CDR1 is SGHNT, CDR2 YYREEE, per germline (reference sequence). The V gene lost 0 bases and the J gene lost 4 bases, with 22 bases spanning the gap. The CDR3 consists of 19 residues.

This chain connects TRBV4-3 to TRBJ2-2; weak D call: TRBD2 (6 bases). The CDR3 contains 14 residues. Germline values: CDR1 LGHNA, CDR2 YSLEER. V was pared by 1 base and J by 6 bases, with 9 bases between. The CDR3 nucleotides read TGCGCCAGCAGCCAAGGGACGGGAGCCGGGGAGCTGTTTTTT. It yields the protein CASSQGTGAGELFF.

This chain links TRBV4-2 with TRBJ2-7, with 10 bases lining up with TRBD2. Germline V gene data show CDR1 as LGHNA and CDR2 as YNFKEQ. The CDR3 contains 15 residues. V was pared by 1 base and J by 6 bases, with 6 bases of the junction left unmatched. In nucleotides, the CDR3 is TGTGCCAGCAGCCAAGTAGCGGGGGGCTCTGGCGAGCAGTACTTC. Amino acid sequence: CASSQVAGGSGEQYF.

About this clone: Other DNA sequences from this sample encode an identical CDR3 as well. V usage is TRBV5-1 and J usage is TRBJ2-3, with a possible D match to TRBD2 (5 bases). Germline V gene sequence: CDR1 SGHRS, CDR2 YFSETQ. V lost 4 bases and J 1 base, leaving 7 bases between the germline ends. CDR3 length equals 13 residues. The CDR3 nucleotides read TGCGCCAGCAGCCTGGAGGGCACAGATACGCAGTATTTT. Translation gives CASSLEGTDTQYF.

Only one count was recorded for this clone. The chain has TRBV30 and TRBJ1-2; D unresolved. V dropped 3 bases and J dropped 10 bases, with 21 bases sitting between them. CDR3 length equals 14 residues. Germline V gene lookup returns CDR1 GTSNPN and CDR2 SVGIG (reference sequence). Here the CDR3 reads CAWSNPLRSRAYTF. CDR3 sequence (DNA): TGTGCCTGGAGCAATCCGTTGCGTTCAAGAGCCTACACCTTC. Full variable domain (rest looked up from reference TRBV30 and TRBJ1-2): SQTIHQWPATLVQPVGSPLSLECTVEGTSNPNLYWYRQAAGRGLQLLFYSVGIGQISSEVPQNLSASRPQDRQFILSSKKLLLSDSGFYLCAWSNPLRSRAYTFGSGTRLTVV.

The chain carries TRBV7-9 and TRBJ2-5; 8 nucleotides match TRBD2. The CDR3 contains 15 residues. The germline V gene has CDR1 SEHNR and CDR2 FQNEAQ (reference sequence). V lost 5 bases, J lost 2 bases, and 7 bases stayed unmatched. The CDR3, as DNA: TGTGCCAGCAGCCCAGAATTAGCGGGGCAAGAGACCCAGTACTTC. Translating gives CASSPELAGQETQYF.

V is TRBV7-9 and J is TRBJ1-2, with D possibly matching TRBD1 (6 bases). This CDR3 is built from 17 residues. Trimming took 5 bases from V and 6 from J, leaving 25 bases between them. Germline assignment: CDR1 SEHNR and CDR2 FQNEAQ (reference sequence). The CDR3 spells CASSALRGGAITHGYTF. The CDR3 DNA is TGTGCCAGCAGCGCCCTGCGAGGGGGGGCGATAACCCATGGCTACACCTTC.

V is TRBV19 and J is TRBJ1-2; 7 nucleotides match TRBD1. The germline gives CDR1 LNHDA, CDR2 SQIVND (reference sequence). This CDR3 has 14 residues. Losses at the gene ends were 10 bases for V and 6 bases for J; bases not matched to a gene: 14. The CDR3 DNA reads TGTGCCACCACGACAGGGAGAATAGGGGATGGCTACACCTTC. Amino acid sequence: CATTTGRIGDGYTF.

V and J are TRBV18 and TRBJ2-3; tentative D call: TRBD1 (6 bases). V was clipped by 3 bases and J by 0 bases, with 19 bases between them. Germline CDR1 KGHSH, CDR2 LQKENI. The CDR3 loop spans 18 amino acids. Written as DNA, the CDR3 is TGTGCCAGCTCACCCTCGGTGACAGGATCTACTAGCACAGATACGCAGTATTTT. Translation gives CASSPSVTGSTSTDTQYF.

This clone was found a few times. This chain links TRBV19 with TRBJ1-5; D not certain. Trimming shortened V by 6 bases and J by 2 bases, and 14 bases separated the two germline ends. Germline V lookup: CDR1 LNHDA, CDR2 SQIVND (reference sequence). The CDR3 extends over 15 amino acids. CDR3 amino acids: CASSRGWSGNQPQHF. CDR3 nucleotide sequence: TGTGCCAGTAGCCGAGGGTGGTCGGGCAATCAGCCCCAGCATTTT.

This clone was picked up one time. This chain links TRBV7-9 with TRBJ1-1; a possible D gene is TRBD1 (5 bases). The CDR3 consists of 15 residues. The V end lost 5 bases, the J end lost 3 bases, and 16 bases lay between the germline ends. Looked up from germline, CDR1 is SEHNR and CDR2 is FQNEAQ (reference sequence). The chain's CDR3 is CASSPRYAGDTEAFF. CDR3 bases: TGTGCCAGCAGCCCTAGGTATGCGGGGGACACTGAAGCTTTCTTT.

The CDR3 protein is CASSPRTHDEAFF. The CDR3 DNA is TGTGCCAGCTCACCCAGGACACACGATGAAGCTTTCTTT. The V call is TRBV18, the J call TRBJ1-1; D is possibly TRBD1 (5 bases). V shed 3 bases and J shed 7 bases, with 12 bases lying between them. Germline V CDR1 and CDR2: KGHSH, LQKENI. CDR3 size: 13 residues.

This chain uses TRBV3-1 (or the pseudogene TRBV3-2) with TRBJ2-5, with a weak D call TRBD1 (5 bases). This CDR3 comprises 16 residues. Per germline, CDR1 LGHDT and CDR2 YNNKEL (reference sequence). V lost 6 bases and J 5 bases, leaving 22 bases between the germline ends. The CDR3 bases are TGTGCCAGCAGTCTTATGGGCAGGGTAGGTAGGGAGACCCAGTACTTC. Protein: CASSLMGRVGRETQYF.

This rearrangement joins TRBV24-1 to TRBJ1-1; D may be TRBD1 (6 bases). Germline CDR1 is KGHDR and CDR2 is SFDVKD. The germline V and J ends were trimmed by 2 bases and 11 bases, with 14 bases remaining between them. This CDR3 has 13 amino acids. The CDR3 sequence: CATSDSTGSKAFF. The DNA of the CDR3 is TGTGCCACCAGTGATTCAACAGGGAGTAAGGCTTTCTTT.